The TCR beta chain described here comes from a study of blood T cell repertoires in COVID-19. Study context: COVID-19 samples from acute and convalescent phases originated in the United States, Italy and Spain. Nucleic acid was either cDNA or gDNA, and it came from T cells, B-cell-depleted T cells, or PBMCs.

This CDR3 region has 13 residues. Trimming took off 7 bases at V and 5 bases at J, with 14 bases between the two ends. Original methodology: Counts of nucleated cells, estimated from reference gene primer amplification, were obtained. TCRdb's table, derived via immunoSEQ multiplex PCR, lists solely in-frame clones and lacks some. For V, J and clone size, that table is used; D and trimming come from the DNA. The repertoire consists of roughly 180,000 clones, with 81% occurring once and the leading ten covering about 5.7%. V gene TRBV12-3 or TRBV12-4 combines with J gene TRBJ2-5; D is ambiguous. The sequenced material came from PBMCs or T cells enriched from blood (not recorded which). The TCR sequence derives from a woman in her forties with acute COVID-19. This CDR3 reads CASTSLPTETQYF. The CDR3 DNA reads TGTGCCAGCACCTCCTTGCCTACCGAGACCCAGTACTTC.